This T cell receptor (beta chain) emerged from a study of yellow fever vaccine responses in identical twins. General study results and limits: Twins reportedly mounted vaccine T cell responses that seemed partly convergent, partly personalized.

Via MiXCR, TCRdb re-called the RT-PCR reads, giving one row per CDR3 protein. The table has 15,000 to 20,000 distinct CDR3 sequences, around 67% seen once. This clonotype was picked up one time. The target antigen is unknown. Trimming removed 4 bases from V and 2 bases from J, with 8 bases in between. CDR3 size: 12 residues. The germline gives CDR1 SQVTM, CDR2 ANQGSEA. This TCR derives from a woman between 18 and 30 years old who received the yellow fever vaccine. V gene TRBV29-1 combines with J gene TRBJ1-1; D is unresolved. This material consisted of T cells from blood (PBMCs), unsorted or a sorted subset (not recorded which), taken before or after yellow fever vaccination (not recorded which). Here the CDR3 DNA reads TGCAGCGTTGGGATTTCTAACACTGAAGCTTTCTTT. As protein: CSVGISNTEAFF.